This record covers a single TCR beta chain. Its antigen is currently unknown. The sample is drawn from a study of T cell responses to AZD1222 COVID-19 vaccine. TCRdb's table, derived via immunoSEQ multiplex PCR, lists solely in-frame clones and lacks some. The sample has about 120,000 clones; over 75% are singletons. Regarding the study as a whole: Among the donors, most were white British and more were female, and clonal diversity was possibly underestimated. In the spike-specific TCR repertoire, nearly half reportedly target unmutated variant regions. Of the AZD1222 recipients, only five or six were seropositive at baseline. Vaccine-associated CD4 TCRs ranged over spike, dominating at 160-218 and 743-854.

This specimen consisted of peripheral blood, obtained on day 0 of AZD1222 vaccination. The sequence was obtained from an adult in good health.

As DNA, the CDR3 is TGTGCCTGGAGTGTATGGGGGGTGGATGAGCAGTTCTTC. Translated: CAWSVWGVDEQFF. This chain uses TRBV30 with TRBJ2-1; weak D call: TRBD2 (6 bases). The length of the CDR3 is 13 residues. V gave up 0 bases and J gave up 8 bases, with 11 bases separating them. Looked up from germline, CDR1 is GTSNPN and CDR2 is SVGIG (reference sequence).